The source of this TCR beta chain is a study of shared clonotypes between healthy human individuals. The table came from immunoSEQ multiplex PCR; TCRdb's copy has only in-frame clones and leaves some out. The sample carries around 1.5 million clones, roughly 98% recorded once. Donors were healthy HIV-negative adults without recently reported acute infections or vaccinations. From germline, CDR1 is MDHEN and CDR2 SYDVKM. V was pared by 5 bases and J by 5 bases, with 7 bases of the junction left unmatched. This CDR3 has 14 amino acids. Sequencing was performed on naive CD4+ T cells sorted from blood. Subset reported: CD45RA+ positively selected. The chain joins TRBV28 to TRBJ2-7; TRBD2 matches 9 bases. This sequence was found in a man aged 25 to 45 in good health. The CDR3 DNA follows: TGTGCCAGCAGTGCCCCCGGACTAGCGAACGAGCAGTACTTC. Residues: CASSAPGLANEQYF.